The clone carrying this T cell receptor (beta chain) is a singleton in its sample. Trimming pared 3 bases from V and 7 bases from J, leaving 18 bases between. Per germline, CDR1 KGHSH and CDR2 LQKENI. The CDR3 extends over 15 amino acids. Clones were sequenced by immunoSEQ multiplex PCR, and TCRdb holds only the in-frame ones, with some missing. This sample has some 86,000 clones, with 91% found just once. The data are from a study of OX40 agonist ivuxolimab in advanced cancers. The sample here was CD4+ or CD8+ T cells sorted from blood, taken in a trial of the OX40 agonist ivuxolimab. The TCR comes from an adult with an advanced solid tumor such as melanoma, head and neck, liver or kidney cancer. The V and J genes are TRBV18 and TRBJ1-1; D unclear. CDR3 bases: TGTGCCAGCTCACCTTTCGTGACTGGGCGCGGTGAAGCTTTCTTT. As protein: CASSPFVTGRGEAFF.